Below are 27 T cell receptor beta chains sequenced from a single sample in a study of PD-L1 blockade in urothelial cancer. The repertoire was sequenced with immunoSEQ multiplex PCR; TCRdb's copy has only in-frame clones and lacks some. The sample yields 30,000 to 45,000 clones, more than 80% seen once. The time point is: peripheral blood 6 weeks after treatment start. The sequencing used PBMCs, collected around atezolizumab (anti-PD-L1) treatment. The origin of the receptors is a man in his forties with urothelial cancer.

The chain carries TRBV7-9 and TRBJ2-2; 10 bases fit TRBD2. The V and J ends lost 5 bases and 1 base, in that order; junction bases with no gene match: 4. CDR1 SEHNR and CDR2 FQNEAQ come from the germline V gene (reference sequence). CDR3 size: 16 residues. CDR3 residues: CASSLSSGRNTGELFF. The CDR3 DNA sequence: TGTGCCAGCAGCCTATCTAGCGGGAGGAACACCGGGGAGCTGTTTTTT.

The V gene is TRBV6-1, the J gene TRBJ2-2; tentative D call: TRBD2 (5 bases). CDR1 and CDR2 (germline): MNHNS, SASEGT. V was shortened by 3 bases and J by 5 bases, with 10 bases between the two germline ends. There are 14 residues in the CDR3. DNA for the CDR3: TGTGCCAGCAGTGAGAGGGTTCGTACCGGGGAGCTGTTTTTT. This sequence encodes CASSERVRTGELFF.

This sequence joins TRBV5-1 and TRBJ2-2; possible D gene TRBD1, 5 bases. CDR1 is SGHRS and CDR2 is YFSETQ in the germline V gene. Trimming left V 0 bases short and J 9 bases short, with 12 bases between. CDR3 length: 14 residues. The CDR3 nucleotides read TGCGCCAGCAGCTTGGAGGGGCTTGGGAGGGAGCTGTTTTTT. Amino acid sequence: CASSLEGLGRELFF.

In DNA form, the CDR3 reads TGTGCCAGCAGCCCCCGGGGGAGGACCGGGGAGCTGTTTTTT. It translates to CASSPRGRTGELFF. The chain is built from TRBV7-8 and TRBJ2-2; perhaps TRBD2 as D (6 bases). Germline-derived CDR1 and CDR2 are SGHVS and FQNEAQ. CDR3 size: 14 residues. V lost 5 bases and J 5 bases, leaving 12 bases between the germline ends.

This chain connects TRBV6-6 to TRBJ1-1; D ambiguous. The V and J ends lost 7 bases and 1 base respectively, with 10 bases between them. The CDR3 is made up of 13 amino acids. The germline V gene has CDR1 MNHNY and CDR2 SVGAGI (reference sequence). CDR3 bases: TGTGCCAGCACCCAGCGCGGGAACACTGAAGCTTTCTTT. Protein sequence: CASTQRGNTEAFF.

This clone was recorded once. The gene calls are TRBV6-5 and TRBJ2-5, with D maybe TRBD2 (5 bases). The CDR3 consists of 13 residues. Trimming shortened V by 2 bases and J by 5 bases, and 9 bases separated the two germline ends. Germline lookup yields CDR1 MNHEY and CDR2 SVGAGI. This CDR3 is CASSYRWEETQYF. The CDR3 region has the DNA TGTGCCAGCAGTTACAGGTGGGAGGAGACCCAGTACTTC.

As DNA, the CDR3 is TGTGCCAGCAGTGTTCTAGCGGGAGCAGGCGGTGAGCAGTTCTTC. Amino acid sequence: CASSVLAGAGGEQFF. The rearrangement links TRBV25-1 to TRBJ2-1, with 10 bases fitting TRBD2. CDR1 and CDR2 (germline): MGHDK, SYGVNS. The CDR3 consists of 15 residues. V lost 4 bases and J lost 9; bases outside the gene matches: 9.

This clone was seen more than once but under ten times. The chain links TRBV6-1 to TRBJ1-5, with unresolved D. Germline values: CDR1 MNHNS, CDR2 SASEGT. CDR3 length: 14 residues. Trimming cost V 6 bases and J 6 bases, with 15 bases left between them. The CDR3 DNA is TGTGCCAGCAGGGAGTACACGGGAGGTCAGCCCCAGCATTTT. Its translation is CASREYTGGQPQHF.

This chain joins TRBV9 and TRBJ2-7; perhaps TRBD2 as D (6 bases). V was shortened by 1 base and J by 3 bases, with 17 bases between the two germline ends. The CDR3 has 16 amino acids. Germline lookup yields CDR1 SGDLS and CDR2 YYNGEE. Here the CDR3 reads CASSVLGGDPIYEQYF. Written as DNA, the CDR3 is TGTGCCAGCAGCGTACTTGGAGGGGACCCGATCTACGAGCAGTACTTC.

The gene calls are TRBV28 and TRBJ2-5; a possible D gene is TRBD1 (5 bases). Per the germline V gene, CDR1 is MDHEN and CDR2 is SYDVKM. Trimming cost V 3 bases and J 2 bases, with 13 bases left between them. CDR3 length equals 15 residues. The DNA for the CDR3 is TGTGCCAGCAGTTTGCCAACAGGTATACAAGAGACCCAGTACTTC. This sequence encodes CASSLPTGIQETQYF. Full variable domain (missing parts from reference TRBV28 and TRBJ2-5): DVKVTQSSRYLVKRTGEKVFLECVQDMDHENMFWYRQDPGLGLRLIYFSYDVKMKEKGDIPEGYSVSREKKERFSLILESASTNQTSMYLCASSLPTGIQETQYFGPGTRLLVL.

V usage is TRBV7-3 and J usage is TRBJ1-1; maybe TRBD1 (5 bases). Trimming left V 5 bases short and J 1 base short, with 17 bases between. CDR3 length equals 16 residues. The V gene's germline CDR1 is SGHTA and CDR2 FQGTGA. The chain's CDR3 is CASSPQYRPSNTEAFF. The CDR3 bases are TGTGCCAGCAGCCCACAATACAGGCCCTCGAACACTGAAGCTTTCTTT.

This chain joins TRBV6-5 and TRBJ2-1; TRBD1 matches at 7 bases. CDR3 length equals 12 residues. Unmatched junction bases numbered 3, after V lost 6 bases and J lost 7 bases. Germline V CDR1 and CDR2: MNHEY, SVGAGI. This CDR3 reads CASSRDSNEQFF. The CDR3 DNA follows: TGTGCCAGCAGCCGGGACAGTAATGAGCAGTTCTTC.

The genes are TRBV6-6 and TRBJ2-3; 7 positions agree with TRBD2. V lost 5 bases to trimming and J lost 5 bases; unmatched junction nucleotides: 13. The CDR3 spans 16 residues. Germline CDR1 and CDR2: MNHNY and SVGAGI (reference sequence). Here the CDR3 reads CASSSGTIDIRDTQYF. The CDR3 coding sequence is TGTGCCAGCAGTAGCGGGACTATAGATATAAGAGATACGCAGTATTTT.

The V gene is TRBV28, the J gene TRBJ1-1; 8 bases fit TRBD1. V trimming: 5 bases; J trimming: 5 bases; junction bases outside the gene matches: 10. The V gene's germline CDR1 is MDHEN and CDR2 SYDVKM. This CDR3 region has 15 residues. The CDR3: CASSLVGQGGTEAFF. The CDR3 bases are TGTGCCAGCAGTCTAGTAGGACAGGGTGGAACTGAAGCTTTCTTT.

The chain recombines TRBV30 with TRBJ2-7; no definite D call. Germline V lookup: CDR1 GTSNPN, CDR2 SVGIG (reference sequence). The CDR3 loop spans 13 amino acids. Trimming took 3 bases from V and 3 from J, leaving 12 bases between them. The CDR3, as DNA: TGTGCCTGGAGCTACGGGTCTCACTACGAGCAGTACTTC. It yields the protein CAWSYGSHYEQYF.

The chain is built from TRBV13 and TRBJ1-2, with D maybe TRBD1 (5 bases). Looked up from germline, CDR1 is PRHDT and CDR2 is FYEKMQ (reference sequence). The CDR3 runs 13 residues. Trimming shortened V by 3 bases and J by 5 bases, and 10 bases separated the two germline ends. The CDR3 protein is CASSFRVSYGYTF. The CDR3 nucleotides read TGTGCCAGCAGCTTCAGGGTTTCGTATGGCTACACCTTC.

With respect to this clone: One junction end disagrees with the germline gene, perhaps due to a read error. The genes are TRBV6-1 and TRBJ2-1; TRBD2 is a possible D gene (6 bases). The CDR3 extends over 11 amino acids. CDR1 and CDR2 from the germline V gene are MNHNS and SASEGT. The CDR3 nucleotides are TGTGCCAGCAGGGACTACCATGAGCAGTTCTTC. This translates into CASRDYHEQFF.

J is TRBJ2-6 and V is TRBV7-8; D not certain. With 4 bases removed from V and 2 bases from J, the gap between germline ends came to 27 bases. The germline gives CDR1 SGHVS, CDR2 FQNEAQ. The CDR3 loop spans 21 amino acids. CDR3 nucleotide sequence: TGTGCCAGCAGCTACCCCCGGCCAAGACCCGAGACAACGACTGGGGCCAACGTCCTGACTTTC. Its protein is CASSYPRPRPETTTGANVLTF.

The chain combines TRBV29-1 with TRBJ2-1; 8 bases agree with TRBD2. Looked up from germline, CDR1 is SQVTM and CDR2 is ANQGSEA. The CDR3 contains 15 residues. V gave up 4 bases and J gave up 1 base; unmatched junction bases: 6. CDR3 sequence (DNA): TGCAGCGTTGTTCGACTAGCGTTATCCTACAATGAGCAGTTCTTC. Amino acid sequence: CSVVRLALSYNEQFF.

The chain uses TRBV7-9 and TRBJ2-7; no clear D. V was trimmed by 3 bases and J by 2 bases, leaving 8 bases between them. The CDR3 has 13 amino acids. CDR1 and CDR2 (germline): SEHNR, FQNEAQ (reference sequence). The DNA of the CDR3 is TGTGCCAGCAGCTTGGGCACAACCTACGAGCAGTACTTC. Amino acids: CASSLGTTYEQYF.

The V call is TRBV30, the J call TRBJ1-1, with TRBD1 as a possible D gene (6 bases). CDR3 size: 14 residues. V lost 2 bases, J lost 11 bases, and 21 bases lay in between. The germline CDR1 and CDR2 sequences are GTSNPN and SVGIG (reference sequence). CDR3 loop: CAWSSPGGRMEAFF. CDR3 nucleotide sequence: TGTGCCTGGAGTTCTCCCGGGGGGCGCATGGAGGCTTTCTTT.

This clone came up once. The rearrangement joins TRBV6-5 to TRBJ2-5, with 10 positions matching TRBD2. This CDR3 has 14 amino acids. The V gene's germline CDR1 is MNHEY and CDR2 SVGAGI. Trimming at V came to 5 bases and at J to 1 base, leaving 1 base not matched to a gene. CDR3 residues: CASSGLAAQETQYF. The CDR3 DNA follows: TGTGCCAGCAGTGGACTAGCGGCCCAAGAGACCCAGTACTTC.

In this sample, this clone turned up once. The chain has TRBV19 and TRBJ1-2; D gene uncertain. Trimming took 1 base from V and 3 from J, leaving 9 bases between them. The CDR3 extends over 14 amino acids. Germline V gives CDR1 LNHDA, CDR2 SQIVND (reference sequence). CDR3 nucleotide sequence: TGTGCCAGTAGTATAGGAGAGGCAGACTATGGCTACACCTTC. As protein: CASSIGEADYGYTF.

This clone has a single count. The chain links TRBV27 to TRBJ2-3; D is ambiguous. Trimming removed 5 bases from V and 2 bases from J, with 11 bases in between. Germline V lookup: CDR1 MNHEY, CDR2 SMNVEV (reference sequence). CDR3 length: 14 residues. This CDR3 reads CASSPRHITDTQYF. In nucleotides, the CDR3 is TGTGCCAGCAGTCCCAGACATATCACAGATACGCAGTATTTT.

This clone has more than one count but fewer than ten. The V call is TRBV7-3, the J call TRBJ2-3; a possible D gene is TRBD2 (7 bases). The CDR3 runs to 15 residues. The V gene lost 3 bases and the J gene lost 0 bases, with 10 bases spanning the gap. Germline V CDR1 and CDR2: SGHTA, FQGTGA. The CDR3 region is CASSLRGGSTDTQYF. The CDR3 DNA follows: TGTGCCAGCAGCTTGAGGGGGGGAAGCACAGATACGCAGTATTTT.

This chain uses TRBV28 with TRBJ1-1; possible D gene TRBD1, 6 bases. Trimming took off 6 bases at V and 6 bases at J, with 17 bases between the two ends. The CDR3 consists of 14 residues. Germline CDR1 MDHEN, CDR2 SYDVKM. The CDR3 DNA reads as TGTGCCAGCAGCCCTGTCACAGGGCAGGCTGAAGCTTTCTTT. It yields the protein CASSPVTGQAEAFF.

V gene TRBV7-3 combines with J gene TRBJ2-1, with TRBD2 as a possible D gene (5 bases). The length of the CDR3 is 14 residues. V shed 5 bases and J shed 6 bases, with 14 bases lying between them. From germline, CDR1 is SGHTA and CDR2 FQGTGA. Here the CDR3 DNA reads TGTGCCAGCAGCCCCAGGCTAGCAGGCAATGAGCAGTTCTTC. As protein: CASSPRLAGNEQFF.